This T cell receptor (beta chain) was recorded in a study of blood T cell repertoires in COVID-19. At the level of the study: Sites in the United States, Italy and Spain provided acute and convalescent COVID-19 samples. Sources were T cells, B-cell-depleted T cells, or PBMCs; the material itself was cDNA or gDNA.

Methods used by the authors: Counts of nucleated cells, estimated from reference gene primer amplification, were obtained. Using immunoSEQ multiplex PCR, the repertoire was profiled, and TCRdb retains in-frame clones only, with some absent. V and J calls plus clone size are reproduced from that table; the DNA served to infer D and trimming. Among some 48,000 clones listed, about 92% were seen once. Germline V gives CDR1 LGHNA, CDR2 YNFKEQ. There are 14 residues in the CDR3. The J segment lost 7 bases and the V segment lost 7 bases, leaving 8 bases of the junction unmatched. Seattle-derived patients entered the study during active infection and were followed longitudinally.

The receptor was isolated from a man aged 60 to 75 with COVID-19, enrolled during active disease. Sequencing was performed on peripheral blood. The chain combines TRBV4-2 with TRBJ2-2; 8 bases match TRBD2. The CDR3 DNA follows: TGTGCCAGCACCGTCACGGGGGGGATCGGGGAGCTGTTTTTT. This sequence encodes CASTVTGGIGELFF.